Shown below are 5 T cell receptor beta chains from a single sample sequenced in a study of blood T cell repertoires in COVID-19 (TCRdb year 2020). The method behind the library was the immunoSEQ multiplex PCR assay. The clones in this table, taken by TCRdb from immuneACCESS, are in-frame only. Not every clone is retained; where verified, under half of the shortfall comes from an unresolved V gene, and the cause of the rest is unknown. A total of more than 70,000 clones appear in this sample, 85% to 90% of them only once. Of the sample, 22% is held by the ten largest clones. Sample: peripheral blood. These receptor sequences come from a woman over 75 in a cohort sampled during active or convalescent COVID-19.

This clone was recorded only once. V usage is TRBV24-1 and J usage is TRBJ1-2, with D perhaps matching TRBD1 (6 bases). The CDR3 covers 19 residues. Germline V gives CDR1 KGHDR, CDR2 SFDVKD. The V end was cut by 3 bases, the J end by 2 bases, with 24 bases between. The chain's CDR3 is CATSDGAGATGWRNYGYTF. The DNA of the CDR3 is TGTGCCACCAGTGATGGGGCGGGGGCCACAGGGTGGCGGAACTATGGCTACACCTTC.

This clone was seen once. J is TRBJ2-2 and V is TRBV19; D is ambiguous. The CDR3 has 13 residues. Germline V gene lookup returns CDR1 LNHDA and CDR2 SQIVND (reference sequence). V lost 8 bases to trimming and J lost 7 bases, with 14 bases between them. CDR3 sequence reads: CASSWVSGGELFF. The CDR3 DNA follows: TGTGCCAGTTCCTGGGTCTCGGGCGGGGAGCTGTTTTTT.

The chain carries TRBV5-1 and TRBJ1-4, with TRBD1 identical over 7 bases. This CDR3 is built from 14 residues. Losses at the gene ends were 0 bases for V and 8 bases for J; bases not matched to a gene: 4. The germline V gene encodes CDR1 SGHRS and CDR2 YFSETQ. The CDR3 region has the DNA TGCGCCAGCAGCTTGGGGACAGGCCAAGAAAAACTGTTTTTT. Protein product: CASSLGTGQEKLFF.

V gene TRBV6-4 combines with J gene TRBJ1-1; D unclear. Per the germline V gene, CDR1 is MRHNA and CDR2 is SNTAGT. The CDR3 extends over 15 amino acids. Trimming shortened V by 5 bases and J by 4 bases, and 17 bases separated the two germline ends. Here the CDR3 reads CASSLTPTFSTEAFF. The CDR3 nucleotides read TGTGCCAGCAGTCTGACACCGACCTTTTCCACTGAAGCTTTCTTT.

The chain combines TRBV12-3 or TRBV12-4 with TRBJ1-5; D remains unclear. The end of the DNA aligns better with TRBJ2-3, so the J call may be wrong. The CDR3 runs to 13 residues. As DNA, the CDR3 is TGTGCCAGCAGTTTTTTGGGCAATCAGCCCCAGTATTTT. Protein: CASSFLGNQPQYF.